The 27 T cell receptor beta chains below all came from one sample that was sequenced in a study of long-term antiretroviral therapy in people with HIV. At the survey level, the v3.0 immunoSEQ assay was run. The protocol was immunoSEQ multiplex PCR, while the TCRdb copy is restricted to in-frame clones and leaves out a portion. Among fewer than 30,000 clones listed, around 81% were seen once. The sequenced sample was unsorted PBMCs, obtained at the start of antiretroviral therapy, before treatment. These receptors all stem from a woman aged 18-35 years with HIV.

In this sample, this clone turned up once. CDR3 sequence: CASSAPTSGGPWDEQFF. In DNA form, the CDR3 reads TGTGCCAGCAGCGCCCCTACTAGCGGGGGACCGTGGGATGAGCAGTTCTTC. The rearrangement uses TRBV9 and TRBJ2-1, with 11 bases fitting TRBD2. Trimming at V came to 3 bases and at J to 8 bases, leaving 13 bases not matched to a gene. The CDR3 is made up of 17 amino acids. Germline CDR1 is SGDLS and CDR2 is YYNGEE. Full variable domain (outside the CDR3, taken from reference TRBV9 and TRBJ2-1): DSGVTQTPKHLITATGQRVTLRCSPRSGDLSVYWYQQSLDQGLQFLIQYYNGEERAKGNILERFSAQQFPDLHSELNLSSLELGDSALYFCASSAPTSGGPWDEQFFGPGTRLTVL.

The CDR3 loop is CASSLMIGGNGYTF. The CDR3 DNA sequence: TGTGCCAGCAGCCTAATGATAGGGGGCAATGGCTACACCTTC. The chain recombines TRBV28 with TRBJ1-2; 7 bases agree with TRBD1. The CDR3 has 14 amino acids. Trimming at V came to 6 bases and at J to 6 bases, leaving 10 bases not matched to a gene. Germline-derived CDR1 and CDR2 are MDHEN and SYDVKM.

The chain employs TRBV5-1 and TRBJ1-1, with D perhaps TRBD1 (6 bases). The CDR3 contains 14 residues. Trimming shortened V by 4 bases and J by 7 bases, and 17 bases separated the two germline ends. CDR1 and CDR2 (germline): SGHRS, YFSETQ. The CDR3 sequence is CASSPLPGAGEAFF. The CDR3 region has the DNA TGCGCCAGCAGCCCTCTGCCAGGGGCCGGTGAAGCTTTCTTT.

The V call is TRBV27, the J call TRBJ2-7, with unresolved D. The V end lost 2 bases, the J end lost 4 bases, and 18 bases lay between the germline ends. The CDR3 length is 16 residues. The germline gives CDR1 MNHEY, CDR2 SMNVEV (reference sequence). The CDR3 coding sequence is TGTGCCAGCAGTTTAACCGGAACTTACCCCCTTTACGAGCAGTACTTC. Residues: CASSLTGTYPLYEQYF.

The chain joins TRBV7-9 to TRBJ2-7; TRBD1 matches at 7 bases. From germline, CDR1 is SEHNR and CDR2 FQNEAQ (reference sequence). With V trimmed by 4 bases and J by 5 bases, 11 bases remained unmatched. The CDR3 length is 15 residues. The CDR3 region is CASSSYRGWAHEQYF. As DNA, the CDR3 is TGTGCCAGCAGCTCCTACAGGGGTTGGGCCCACGAGCAGTACTTC.

This clone was detected only once. The chain couples TRBV7-2 to TRBJ2-2; 7 bases are a match to TRBD2. Germline lookup yields CDR1 SGHTA and CDR2 FQGNSA. CDR3 length: 16 amino acids. V lost 2 bases and J lost 0; bases outside the gene matches: 3. The CDR3: CASSLLAGANTGELFF. Here the CDR3 DNA reads TGTGCCAGCAGCTTACTTGCGGGAGCGAACACCGGGGAGCTGTTTTTT.

The chain employs TRBV5-5 and TRBJ1-2; D possibly corresponds to TRBD1 (5 bases). Trimming took off 0 bases at V and 6 bases at J, with 6 bases between the two ends. The CDR3 extends over 12 amino acids. The germline V gene has CDR1 SGHKS and CDR2 YYEKEE (reference sequence). CDR3 loop: CASSLGGNGYTF. For the CDR3, the DNA is TGTGCCAGCAGCTTGGGGGGGAATGGCTACACCTTC.

CDR3 in DNA: TGTGCCAGCACTAGAGCGGGGGGGGAGATCGGGGAGCTGTTTTTT. The encoded protein is CASTRAGGEIGELFF. V is TRBV5-6 and J is TRBJ2-2; 10 bases line up with TRBD2. Germline CDR1 SGHDT, CDR2 YYEEEE. With V trimmed by 6 bases and J by 7 bases, 9 bases remained unmatched. This CDR3 is 15 amino acids long.

The rearrangement joins TRBV19 to TRBJ1-2, with TRBD1 matching 7 bases. CDR1 is LNHDA and CDR2 is SQIVND in the germline V gene (reference sequence). The CDR3 has 14 residues. J was trimmed by 8 bases and V by 4 bases; bases with no gene match: 10. The chain's CDR3 is CASSTQGGALGYTF. For the CDR3, the DNA is TGTGCCAGTAGTACCCAGGGGGGGGCTCTCGGCTACACCTTC.

The gene calls are TRBV11-3 and TRBJ2-5, with D hard to call. V lost 2 bases and J lost 1, with 11 bases in between. This CDR3 spans 15 amino acids. Germline CDR1 reads SGHNT; CDR2 reads YENEEA. The CDR3 DNA reads as TGTGCCAGCAGCTTATCCGAGGCTACCCAAGAGACCCAGTACTTC. Its protein is CASSLSEATQETQYF.

The chain combines TRBV6-1 with TRBJ1-5; maybe TRBD1 (6 bases). CDR1 is MNHNS, CDR2 SASEGT, per germline. CDR3 length: 14 amino acids. Trimming pared 1 base from V and 7 bases from J, leaving 11 bases between. CDR3 loop: CASSEGEGGQPQHF. The DNA of the CDR3 is TGTGCCAGCAGTGAAGGTGAGGGGGGACAGCCCCAGCATTTT.

The CDR3, as DNA: TGTGCCAGCAGTTTGATAATACAGGGGGCAGGCTATGGCTACACCTTC. This sequence encodes CASSLIIQGAGYGYTF. The chain has TRBV28 and TRBJ1-2, with 9 bases aligning to TRBD1. The germline V gene has CDR1 MDHEN and CDR2 SYDVKM. V shed 3 bases and J 4 bases; nucleotides not matched to a gene: 9. The CDR3 loop spans 16 amino acids.

This sequence joins TRBV6-1 and TRBJ1-5; D unclear. CDR1 MNHNS and CDR2 SASEGT come from the germline V gene. The CDR3 contains 14 residues. Trimming took 7 bases from V and 1 from J, leaving 11 bases between them. In DNA, the CDR3 is TGTGCCAGCACGGTGAAGGGAAGCAATCAGCCCCAGCATTTT. Translation gives CASTVKGSNQPQHF.

This rearrangement joins TRBV4-2 to TRBJ2-5; 9 nucleotides match TRBD2. The J segment lost 6 bases and the V segment lost 0 bases, leaving 14 bases of the junction unmatched. Germline CDR1 LGHNA, CDR2 YNFKEQ. The CDR3 loop spans 18 amino acids. CDR3 DNA sequence: TGTGCCAGCAGCCAAGATCTGGGCGGGGGGGAGTGGGTGAAGACCCAGTACTTC. Translating it yields CASSQDLGGGEWVKTQYF.

As regards this clone: This specimen includes other DNA sequences encoding the same CDR3. The J gene is TRBJ2-7, the V gene TRBV7-3; 7 bases align to TRBD2. Trimming took 1 base from V and 4 from J; bases not matched to a gene: 4. The CDR3 spans 14 residues. In germline, CDR1 is SGHTA, CDR2 FQGTGA. The CDR3 DNA reads as TGTGCCAGCAGCTTAAAAGCGGGACCATACGAGCAGTACTTC. Translation gives CASSLKAGPYEQYF. The variable domain in full, completed from reference TRBV7-3 and TRBJ2-7, reads GAGVSQTPSNKVTEKGKYVELRCDPISGHTALYWYRQSLGQGPEFLIYFQGTGAADDSGLPNDRFFAVRPEGSVSTLKIQRTERGDSAVYLCASSLKAGPYEQYFGPGTRLTVT.

This clone was seen only once. This chain links TRBV27 with TRBJ2-2; TRBD1 aligns across 7 bases. This CDR3 is 16 amino acids long. Germline CDR1 and CDR2: MNHEY and SMNVEV (reference sequence). Germline trimming cut 0 bases from V and 6 bases from J; bases unmatched to any gene: 7. The chain's CDR3 is CASSLSRGRGSGELFF. CDR3 in DNA: TGTGCCAGCAGTTTATCGAGGGGGCGCGGTTCCGGGGAGCTGTTTTTT.

By sample share, this clone is medium-sized. The chain is built from TRBV15 and TRBJ1-2, with 7 bases lining up with TRBD1. The CDR3 consists of 16 residues. CDR1 is LNHNV, CDR2 YYDKDF, per germline (reference sequence). Trimming took 3 bases from V and 3 from J; bases not matched to a gene: 10. This CDR3 reads CATSREDRNDYYGYTF. The CDR3 DNA reads TGTGCCACCAGCAGGGAGGACAGGAACGATTACTATGGCTACACCTTC.

The rearrangement joins TRBV28 to TRBJ2-3, with D perhaps TRBD1 or TRBD2 (5 bases each). The CDR3 is made up of 15 amino acids. Germline values: CDR1 MDHEN, CDR2 SYDVKM. Deletions cut 5 bases from V and 1 base from J, with 13 bases between. The CDR3 nucleotides read TGTGCCAGCAGTCCCCCGGGACCGGGCACAGATACGCAGTATTTT. Residues: CASSPPGPGTDTQYF. The variable domain in full, with the rest retrieved from reference TRBV28 and TRBJ2-3, is DVKVTQSSRYLVKRTGEKVFLECVQDMDHENMFWYRQDPGLGLRLIYFSYDVKMKEKGDIPEGYSVSREKKERFSLILESASTNQTSMYLCASSPPGPGTDTQYFGPGTRLTVL.

The chain joins TRBV7-9 to TRBJ2-7; 9 bases align to TRBD1. The V gene end was trimmed by 5 bases and the J gene end by 1 base; junction bases not matched to a gene: 6. CDR1 SEHNR and CDR2 FQNEAQ come from the germline V gene (reference sequence). The CDR3 spans 15 residues. The CDR3 protein is CASSGGTGISYEQYF. As DNA, the CDR3 is TGTGCCAGCAGCGGGGGGACAGGGATTTCCTACGAGCAGTACTTC.

The J gene is TRBJ2-4, the V gene TRBV7-3; 7 nucleotides line up with TRBD1. Germline V gene lookup returns CDR1 SGHTA and CDR2 FQGTGA. This CDR3 spans 13 amino acids. V lost 0 bases and J lost 7; bases outside the gene matches: 0. Written as DNA, the CDR3 is TGTGCCAGCAGCTTAACGACAGGGAACATTCAGTACTTC. Translation gives CASSLTTGNIQYF.

V and J are TRBV19 and TRBJ2-2, with 7 bases lining up with TRBD1. The CDR3 contains 16 residues. Germline assignment: CDR1 LNHDA and CDR2 SQIVND (reference sequence). Trimming removed 5 bases from V and 4 bases from J; junction bases left unmatched: 10. The CDR3 DNA is TGTGCCAGTAGTGTCGACAGGGAATTGAGCACCGGGGAGCTGTTTTTT. Protein product: CASSVDRELSTGELFF.

The rearrangement joins TRBV20-1 to TRBJ2-4; 8 positions match TRBD1. Per germline, CDR1 DFQATT and CDR2 SNEGSKA (reference sequence). With 5 bases clipped from V and 9 bases from J, the junction kept 3 bases outside the gene matches. The CDR3 covers 11 residues. The CDR3: CSAQQGVIQYF. Here the CDR3 DNA reads TGCAGTGCTCAACAGGGGGTCATTCAGTACTTC.

This clone was detected once. The CDR3 loop is CASSYSMNEKLFF. The CDR3 DNA reads TGTGCCAGCAGTTACTCGATGAATGAAAAACTGTTTTTT. The J gene is TRBJ1-4, the V gene TRBV6-5; D is unclear. Trimming cost V 0 bases and J 5 bases, with 4 bases left between them. The CDR3 covers 13 residues. The germline V gene encodes CDR1 MNHEY and CDR2 SVGAGI.

The chain joins TRBV18 to TRBJ1-2; 9 positions match TRBD1. The CDR3 loop spans 14 amino acids. The V and J ends lost 7 bases and 6 bases, in that order; junction bases with no gene match: 9. Germline V gene data show CDR1 as KGHSH and CDR2 as LQKENI. CDR3 bases: TGTGCCAGCTTCACCACTGGGACAGGGAATGGCTACACCTTC. This sequence encodes CASFTTGTGNGYTF.

This rearrangement joins TRBV6-1 to TRBJ2-7; maybe TRBD2 (5 bases). V lost 2 bases, J lost 3 bases, and 20 bases lay in between. Germline CDR1 reads MNHNS; CDR2 reads SASEGT. CDR3 length: 17 amino acids. The CDR3 protein is CASSELTFEGLLYEQYF. The CDR3 bases are TGTGCCAGCAGTGAATTAACCTTTGAGGGCCTCCTCTACGAGCAGTACTTC.

The sample holds one count of this clone. The chain uses TRBV2 and TRBJ2-7, with D possibly matching TRBD2 (5 bases). Germline-derived CDR1 and CDR2 are SNHLY and FYNNEI. The CDR3 extends over 13 amino acids. Trimming left V 3 bases short and J 3 bases short, with 9 bases between. In DNA form, the CDR3 reads TGTGCCAGCAGTGATAAACGGGACTACGAGCAGTACTTC. Translation gives CASSDKRDYEQYF.

The gene calls are TRBV6-5 and TRBJ2-3; possible D gene TRBD2, 6 bases. The CDR3 consists of 13 residues. The V gene lost 6 bases and the J gene lost 4 bases, with 11 bases spanning the gap. Germline assignment: CDR1 MNHEY and CDR2 SVGAGI. The DNA of the CDR3 is TGTGCCAGCAGACCCGGGAGCTCAGATACGCAGTATTTT. It specifies CASRPGSSDTQYF.